This TCR beta chain originates from a study of blood T cells in healthy people across ages. Notes on the study in general: It was held that diversity estimates obtained from one million T cells represented underestimates. A roughly linear fall in TCR beta diversity per million T cells was seen with increasing age.

For the second PCR, which ran for roughly 7 to 11 cycles, a sample-barcoded 5' primer and a J-beta primer mix were used. TCRdb processed the 5' RACE reads anew with MiXCR; each CDR3 protein has one entry. Altogether hundreds of thousands of distinct CDR3 sequences are present, more than 40% being singletons, with the ten largest covering around a fifth. Total RNA, at least 5 micrograms per sample, was extracted from PBMCs. The CDR3 has 13 residues. Germline values: CDR1 SEHNR, CDR2 FQNEAQ (reference sequence). As concerns this clonotype: Its antigen is not identified. At one boundary the junction diverges from the germline segment, which might be a read error.

The source of this sequence is a woman in her sixties in good health. V gene TRBV7-9 combines with J gene TRBJ2-1; the D gene is possibly TRBD1 (5 bases). Source material: blood. The CDR3 sequence is CASSHSQGNGQFF. In DNA form, the CDR3 reads TGTGCCAGCAGCCACTCCCAGGGCAATGGGCAGTTCTTC. Complete variable domain (other parts from reference TRBV7-9 and TRBJ2-1): DTGVSQNPRHKITKRGQNVTFRCDPISEHNRLYWYRQTLGQGPEFLTYFQNEAQLEKSRLLSDRFSAERPKGSFSTLEIQRTEQGDSAMYLCASSHSQGNGQFFGPGTRLTVL.